This passage covers 4 T cell receptor beta chains from one sample sequenced in a study of cytomegalovirus exposure and HLA in healthy donors. Amplification used 60 Vbeta primers and 13 Jbeta primers. Sequenced by immunoSEQ multiplex PCR; TCRdb stores in-frame clones only, minus some. The data show tens of thousands of clones, with about 68% seen just once and around 2.5% held by the top ten. Sequenced: PBMCs. The origin of the receptors is a human donor in good health.

J is TRBJ2-7 and V is TRBV6-6; tentative D call: TRBD2 (5 bases). Germline CDR1 is MNHNY and CDR2 is SVGAGI (reference sequence). The CDR3 is made up of 13 amino acids. The germline V and J ends were trimmed by 5 bases and 6 bases, with 14 bases remaining between them. CDR3 DNA: TGTGCCAGCAGTGGAGTTCGGAGGTCCGAGCAGTACTTC. Translating it yields CASSGVRRSEQYF.

The table lists this clone with a few counts. The V gene is TRBV9, the J gene TRBJ2-2; D remains ambiguous. This CDR3 has 15 residues. Trimming removed 4 bases at V and 5 bases at J, with 15 bases between. CDR1 SGDLS and CDR2 YYNGEE come from the germline V gene. CDR3 bases: TGTGCCAGCAGCCCACATCAAGTCCCTACCGGGGAGCTGTTTTTT. Protein sequence: CASSPHQVPTGELFF. The variable domain in full, completed from reference TRBV9 and TRBJ2-2, reads DSGVTQTPKHLITATGQRVTLRCSPRSGDLSVYWYQQSLDQGLQFLIQYYNGEERAKGNILERFSAQQFPDLHSELNLSSLELGDSALYFCASSPHQVPTGELFFGEGSRLTVL.

The chain uses TRBV30 and TRBJ2-1; unclear D gene. Germline V gives CDR1 GTSNPN, CDR2 SVGIG (reference sequence). The CDR3 loop spans 13 amino acids. The CDR3 region has the DNA TGTGGCGGCTCTAATAGCTCCTACAATGAGCAGTTCTTC. Translating gives CGGSNSSYNEQFF.

There are a few counts of this clone. CDR3 nucleotides: TGTGCCAGCAGCTCTCCGACAGGTTCTATGTGGTCACCCCTCCACTTT. Protein sequence: CASSSPTGSMWSPLHF. The chain combines TRBV5-6 with TRBJ1-6; weak D call: TRBD1 (6 bases). CDR3 length equals 16 residues. CDR1 and CDR2 (germline): SGHDT, YYEEEE. Trimming removed 3 bases from V and 10 bases from J, with 20 bases in between.